The rows below give T cell receptor beta chains drawn from one sample of a study of CD8 T cells in Susac syndrome. TCRdb reprocessed the immunoSEQ multiplex PCR reads via MiXCR and lists one record per CDR3 protein. The table records 300,000 to 350,000 distinct CDR3 sequences, about 91% of them present only once. Sequencing was performed on CD4+ T cells from PBMCs. Receptors originate from a human donor with multiple sclerosis. CDR3s include the opening cysteine and the closing phenylalanine or tryptophan.

v_call: TRBV15
cdr3_aa: CATSRDLLGIEAFF

v_call: TRBV7-9
cdr3_aa: CASSQADTNYGYTF

v_call: TRBV5-6
cdr3_aa: CASSLTGGADGYTF

v_call: TRBV11-3
cdr3_aa: CASSFGLAVRDEQYF

v_call: TRBV7-9
cdr3_aa: CASSLPGLAGGETQYF

v_call: TRBV20-1
cdr3_aa: CSARDESWGTNQPQHF

v_call: TRBV28
cdr3_aa: CASRKDRGRYEQYF

v_call: TRBV7-9
cdr3_aa: CASSLDQLYGYTF

v_call: TRBV15
cdr3_aa: CATGVGGLDTQYF

v_call: TRBV11-2
cdr3_aa: CASSTTSGSFNEQFF

v_call: TRBV5-6
cdr3_aa: CASLPAGRNTGELFF

v_call: TRBV2
cdr3_aa: CASNIEGLGYGYTF

v_call: TRBV30
cdr3_aa: CAWSVGGNQPQHF

v_call: TRBV5-1
cdr3_aa: CASSLAPRGTNEKLFF

v_call: TRBV6-5
cdr3_aa: CASMGQFHYEQYF

v_call: TRBV7-9
cdr3_aa: CASSREYGYTF

v_call: TRBV29-1
cdr3_aa: CSVAGLAGGPYNEQFF

v_call: TRBV7-2
cdr3_aa: CASSLGGKHSYEQYF

v_call: TRBV2
cdr3_aa: CASSGSRGLSPQHF

v_call: TRBV7-2
cdr3_aa: CASSLRTAGISTDTQYF

v_call: TRBV24-1
cdr3_aa: CATLNQDRNTGELFF

v_call: TRBV7-9
cdr3_aa: CASSLNRGSVYSTGELFF

v_call: TRBV20-1
cdr3_aa: CSARASLQETQYF

v_call: TRBV18
cdr3_aa: CASSPPGPRGYGYTF

v_call: TRBV29-1
cdr3_aa: CSVGPQGTQYF

v_call: TRBV20-1
cdr3_aa: CSARDPKTSGTPDTQYF

v_call: TRBV9
cdr3_aa: CASSVGTGEGTYEQYF

v_call: TRBV30
cdr3_aa: CAWIQPNTGELFF

v_call: TRBV4-3
cdr3_aa: CASSYGLAVPDEQFF

v_call: TRBV6-1
cdr3_aa: CASSTRGGPMNTEAFF

v_call: TRBV7-6
cdr3_aa: CASSLGLAGGLGEQFF

v_call: TRBV20-1
cdr3_aa: CSARDVGGSPDTQYF

v_call: TRBV10-3
cdr3_aa: CAISEAGDLSGNTIYF

v_call: TRBV2
cdr3_aa: CASNPESSNQPQHF

v_call: TRBV7-2
cdr3_aa: CASSLASGGQYEQYF

v_call: TRBV4-2
cdr3_aa: CASSQQLAGGGDTQYF

v_call: TRBV12-3/TRBV12-4
cdr3_aa: CASSFWAGRTEAFF

v_call: TRBV7-2
cdr3_aa: CASSSRAGSSGANVLTF

v_call: TRBV6-5
cdr3_aa: CASSDSRRQGMQEAFF

v_call: TRBV12-3/TRBV12-4
cdr3_aa: CASSLMGQELFF

v_call: TRBV29-1
cdr3_aa: CSVQPGANTEAFF

v_call: TRBV7-6
cdr3_aa: CASTRDVGETQYF

v_call: TRBV30
cdr3_aa: CAWRRDTYNEQFF

v_call: TRBV25-1
cdr3_aa: CASSPGGGVDSNQPQHF